Presented here are 16 T cell receptor beta chains from one specimen sequenced in a study of T cells expressing NK-cell markers. TCRdb re-called the 5' RACE reads and shows each CDR3 protein once, DNA omitted. Here the sample table reports about 160,000 distinct CDR3 sequences. Sequencing input: blood T cells: a sorted CD56 or NKG2C T cell subset, CD4+ or CD8+ T cells, or bulk PBMC T cells (not recorded which). These receptors originate from a man aged 18-75 years in good health.

The rearrangement links TRBV28 to TRBJ2-7. The CDR3 is 11 residues long. Germline V gene sequence: CDR1 MDHEN, CDR2 SYDVKM. CDR3 amino acids: CASSLVWEQYF.

The chain combines TRBV7-3 with TRBJ2-5; there is no DNA to check the TCRdb D call of TRBD1. The length of the CDR3 is 15 residues. Germline lookup yields CDR1 SGHTA and CDR2 FQGTGA. The CDR3 reads CASSLIGGTGETQYF.

The rearrangement links TRBV9 to TRBJ1-2. The CDR3 length is 15 residues. Germline V gene sequence: CDR1 SGDLS, CDR2 YYNGEE. The CDR3 sequence: CASSDSGWANYGYTF.

The V and J genes are TRBV13 and TRBJ2-7; TCRdb indicates TRBD1, and absent DNA this call remains unverified. Germline CDR1 PRHDT, CDR2 FYEKMQ (reference sequence). CDR3 size: 16 residues. The CDR3 reads CASSTRTGPRDYEQYF.

The chain is built from TRBV15 and TRBJ2-4. The CDR3 runs 12 residues. Germline V lookup: CDR1 LNHNV, CDR2 YYDKDF (reference sequence). The CDR3 sequence: CATSRDLDIQYF.

The chain is built from TRBV2 and TRBJ2-2. The CDR3 totals 15 residues. CDR1 is SNHLY and CDR2 is FYNNEI in the germline V gene. The CDR3 loop reads CASSEIGPSTGELFF.

The chain carries TRBV7-6 and TRBJ2-7; TCRdb lists TRBD1, though no DNA is available to test this call. There are 15 residues in the CDR3. The germline gives CDR1 SGHVS, CDR2 FNYEAQ. CDR3 protein: CASSPQPGTGVEQYF.

The chain links TRBV6-5 to TRBJ2-5; TCRdb picks TRBD2, but there is no DNA to check that call. This CDR3 is 15 amino acids long. Germline CDR1 and CDR2: MNHEY and SVGAGI. The CDR3 protein is CASSYREGFQETQYF.

The chain links TRBV9 to TRBJ2-1; no DNA is available, so the TRBD2 call from TCRdb remains unchecked. This CDR3 has 14 residues. Germline V gene lookup returns CDR1 SGDLS and CDR2 YYNGEE. Here the CDR3 reads CASSDSGGEVEQFF.

CDR3 loop: CASRKIREQETQYF. V and J are TRBV28 and TRBJ2-5. CDR3 length: 14 amino acids. Germline V gene data show CDR1 as MDHEN and CDR2 as SYDVKM.

The chain employs TRBV5-1 and TRBJ1-4; the D call of TRBD1 rests on TCRdb alone, since no DNA is present to check it. Looked up from germline, CDR1 is SGHRS and CDR2 is YFSETQ. CDR3 length: 16 residues. CDR3: CASSQTQAPTNEKLFF.

The J gene is TRBJ2-7, the V gene TRBV9; TCRdb designates TRBD1, a call that cannot be tested without DNA. CDR1 SGDLS and CDR2 YYNGEE come from the germline V gene. CDR3 length equals 13 residues. This CDR3 reads CASSVQDSYEQYF.

The J gene is TRBJ2-5, the V gene TRBV5-1; the TCRdb call, TRBD2, lacks DNA for checking. The CDR3 contains 15 residues. CDR1 is SGHRS and CDR2 is YFSETQ in the germline V gene. The CDR3 loop is CASGLAGYYQETQYF.

The chain is built from TRBV20-1 and TRBJ2-7; TCRdb outputs TRBD1, but without DNA this stays unchecked. From germline, CDR1 is DFQATT and CDR2 SNEGSKA (reference sequence). The CDR3 totals 14 residues. This CDR3 is CSARGTGESYEQYF.

The CDR3 sequence is CASSQGTGVNTEAFF. The chain has TRBV7-9 and TRBJ1-1; without DNA, the TCRdb call of TRBD1 cannot be checked. This CDR3 comprises 15 residues. Looked up from germline, CDR1 is SEHNR and CDR2 is FQNEAQ (reference sequence).

The rearrangement links TRBV2 to TRBJ1-5; the TCRdb call, TRBD1, lacks DNA for checking. The germline V gene has CDR1 SNHLY and CDR2 FYNNEI. This CDR3 is 21 amino acids long. The CDR3 is CASSLLPGPEGYPYSNQPQHF.